This T cell receptor (beta chain) was sequenced for a study of blood T cells in healthy people across ages. Study conclusions and caveats: Comparison with aged donors showed that long-lived donors had more naive CD4+ cells and higher diversity.

Comment on this clonotype: The antigen is undetermined. A junction boundary mismatches the germline segment, possibly from a read error.

Each donor supplied about 9.6 milliliters of peripheral blood. The CDR3 length is 11 residues. CDR1 is DFQATT and CDR2 is SNEGSKA in the germline V gene (reference sequence). Next came a second PCR, run for roughly 6 to 11 cycles, which used a sample-barcoded 5' primer along with a J-beta primer mix. Each CDR3 protein gets one entry after TCRdb re-called the 5' RACE reads with MiXCR. The sample lists 900,000 to 950,000 distinct CDR3 sequences; 25% to 35% were seen once. The sample also formed part of further work on T cells of mothers and their children. From that study: Reverse transcription into cDNA received all extracted RNA, at about 1.5 ug per 15 ul. Unrelated mother-child pairs always had slightly, but never significantly, lower normalized overlap than related pairs.

V gene TRBV20-1 combines with J gene TRBJ1-2; D call uncertain. Sequencing input: blood. The sequence was obtained from a woman aged 35 to 49 in good health. The CDR3 region is CSARGVDGYTF. The CDR3 coding sequence is TGCAGTGCGAGAGGTGTGGATGGCTACACCTTC.